These 30 T cell receptor beta chains were sequenced from one sample in a study of technical replicates of blood from several donors. Sequencing used immunoSEQ multiplex PCR; TCRdb keeps in-frame clones, though not all of them. The profile shows around 70,000 clones, just under 95% of them singletons. Sample: T cells isolated from PBMCs. The source is a human donor in good health.

The chain combines TRBV18 with TRBJ1-3; D not resolved. The CDR3 is made up of 15 amino acids. Trimming took off 3 bases at V and 2 bases at J, with 11 bases between the two ends. Germline CDR1 and CDR2: KGHSH and LQKENI. The CDR3 protein is CASSPGSGTGNTIYF. The CDR3 bases are TGTGCCAGCTCACCTGGGTCCGGGACTGGAAACACCATATATTTT.

The chain carries TRBV30 and TRBJ2-6; D is possibly TRBD1 (5 bases). The V end was cut by 0 bases, the J end by 4 bases, with 16 bases between. The CDR3 consists of 17 residues. Germline CDR1 reads GTSNPN; CDR2 reads SVGIG (reference sequence). CDR3 protein: CAWSVKGRFLGANVLTF. The CDR3 coding sequence is TGTGCCTGGAGTGTAAAGGGGCGCTTCCTGGGGGCCAACGTCCTGACTTTC.

CDR3 region: CASRTGTDTDTQYF. CDR3 nucleotide sequence: TGTGCCAGCAGAACCGGGACAGACACAGATACGCAGTATTTT. The chain recombines TRBV28 with TRBJ2-3, with TRBD1 matching 7 bases. Per germline, CDR1 MDHEN and CDR2 SYDVKM. This CDR3 is 14 amino acids long. Trimming removed 6 bases from V and 2 bases from J; junction bases left unmatched: 5.

The CDR3 coding sequence is TGCAGTGCTAGTCGAGAAGAGACCCAGTACTTC. It specifies CSASREETQYF. This chain joins TRBV20-1 and TRBJ2-5; D not certain. The germline gives CDR1 DFQATT, CDR2 SNEGSKA (reference sequence). V was shortened by 3 bases and J by 3 bases, with 5 bases between the two germline ends. The CDR3 is 11 residues long.

The genes are TRBV6-4 and TRBJ1-1, with 7 positions matching TRBD1. From germline, CDR1 is MRHNA and CDR2 SNTAGT. V lost 2 bases and J lost 1; bases outside the gene matches: 7. This CDR3 comprises 16 residues. CDR3 DNA: TGTGCCAGCAGTGACAATTACCGGGACAGGAACACTGAAGCTTTCTTT. This translates into CASSDNYRDRNTEAFF.

This chain links TRBV7-2 with TRBJ1-4, with D possibly being TRBD1 (6 bases). The length of the CDR3 is 15 residues. Germline V gives CDR1 SGHTA, CDR2 FQGNSA. V gave up 5 bases and J gave up 4 bases, with 14 bases separating them. The CDR3 spells CASSHGGALNEKLFF. Here the CDR3 DNA reads TGTGCCAGCAGCCACGGGGGGGCGCTTAATGAAAAACTGTTTTTT.

V usage is TRBV28 and J usage is TRBJ2-3; D is perhaps TRBD2 (5 bases). CDR3 length: 14 residues. Between the trimmed V and J ends, which lost 10 bases and 0 bases, there was a span of 14 bases. Germline CDR1 MDHEN, CDR2 SYDVKM. The CDR3 reads CATSGGLSTDTQYF. The DNA of the CDR3 is TGTGCCACAAGTGGAGGACTCAGCACAGATACGCAGTATTTT.

The chain is built from TRBV7-2 and TRBJ2-3, with TRBD2 matching over 15 bases. This CDR3 is 17 amino acids long. Germline values: CDR1 SGHTA, CDR2 FQGNSA. The V and J ends lost 6 bases and 4 bases, in that order; junction bases with no gene match: 8. In DNA form, the CDR3 reads TGTGCCAGCAGACTAAGCCGGACTAGCGGGGGGGCAGATACGCAGTATTTT. Protein sequence: CASRLSRTSGGADTQYF.

This sequence joins TRBV15 and TRBJ2-5; tentatively, D is TRBD2 (6 bases). This CDR3 has 15 residues. Trimming pared 0 bases from V and 5 bases from J, leaving 13 bases between. The germline gives CDR1 LNHNV, CDR2 YYDKDF (reference sequence). This CDR3 reads CATSRDSGEWETQYF. The CDR3 region has the DNA TGTGCCACCAGCAGAGATTCGGGAGAGTGGGAGACCCAGTACTTC.

The chain is built from TRBV12-5 and TRBJ2-7; 7 bases line up with TRBD1. From germline, CDR1 is LGHNT and CDR2 FRNRAP. V dropped 3 bases and J dropped 0; count of bases not matched to a gene: 5. The CDR3 is 15 residues long. CDR3 coding DNA: TGTGCTAGTGGTTTCGGGACAGTGCTCTCCTACGAGCAGTACTTC. This encodes CASGFGTVLSYEQYF.

This chain links TRBV4-1 with TRBJ2-7, with 9 bases that match TRBD2. Germline-derived CDR1 and CDR2 are MGHRA and YSYEKL. Germline trimming cut 1 base from V and 3 bases from J; bases unmatched to any gene: 10. This CDR3 spans 17 amino acids. Here the CDR3 DNA reads TGCGCCAGCAGCCAAGTGCGTCCGAGCGGGAGGTTCTACGAGCAGTACTTC. Translation gives CASSQVRPSGRFYEQYF.

This rearrangement joins TRBV5-4 to TRBJ2-1, with 11 positions matching TRBD2. V trimming: 4 bases; J trimming: 1 base; junction bases outside the gene matches: 7. The V gene's germline CDR1 is SGHNT and CDR2 YYREEE (reference sequence). The CDR3 is made up of 17 amino acids. CDR3 region: CASSPKRLAGSYNEQFF. The CDR3 bases are TGTGCCAGCAGCCCAAAAAGACTAGCGGGGTCCTACAATGAGCAGTTCTTC.

The V and J genes are TRBV5-8 and TRBJ1-1, with D possibly being TRBD1 (5 bases). The CDR3 loop spans 13 amino acids. Germline CDR1 SGHTS, CDR2 YDEGEE. With 0 bases removed from V and 10 bases from J, the gap between germline ends came to 13 bases. The CDR3 sequence is CASSLAGGNRAFF. In DNA form, the CDR3 reads TGTGCCAGCAGCTTGGCCGGGGGAAACAGAGCTTTCTTT.

The rearrangement links TRBV4-1 to TRBJ2-7, with D perhaps TRBD1 (5 bases). In germline, CDR1 is MGHRA, CDR2 YSYEKL. This CDR3 comprises 16 residues. The V end lost 4 bases, the J end lost 7 bases, and 23 bases lay between the germline ends. The CDR3 spells CASSPFTQGRPEEQYF. The CDR3 DNA reads TGCGCCAGCAGCCCCTTTACCCAGGGCAGGCCGGAAGAGCAGTACTTC.

V and J are TRBV27 and TRBJ1-4, with a weak D call TRBD1 (6 bases). Trimming shortened V by 9 bases and J by 5 bases, and 19 bases separated the two germline ends. CDR3 length: 15 residues. CDR1 is MNHEY and CDR2 is SMNVEV in the germline V gene (reference sequence). The CDR3 sequence is CASRTDLAPNEKLFF. CDR3 sequence (DNA): TGTGCCAGTCGGACAGATCTGGCCCCGAATGAAAAACTGTTTTTT.

This chain joins TRBV27 and TRBJ2-5; tentatively, D is TRBD2 (6 bases). V was cut by 4 bases and J by 4 bases, with 16 bases left in between. This CDR3 spans 15 amino acids. CDR1 is MNHEY, CDR2 SMNVEV, per germline (reference sequence). DNA for the CDR3: TGTGCCAGCAGTTCGGTCACTAGCCAGGGAGAGACCCAGTACTTC. Translated: CASSSVTSQGETQYF.

The rearrangement joins TRBV5-6 to TRBJ2-7; 10 nucleotides match TRBD1. Germline CDR1 is SGHDT and CDR2 is YYEEEE. The CDR3 is 16 residues long. The junction had 8 bases not matched to a gene; V was cut back by 5 bases and J by 0 bases. DNA of the CDR3: TGTGCCAGCAGTTTGATGGGACAGGGGATCTCCTACGAGCAGTACTTC. Residues: CASSLMGQGISYEQYF. The full variable domain, rest sourced from reference TRBV5-6 and TRBJ2-7, is DAGVTQSPTHLIKTRGQQVTLRCSPKSGHDTVSWYQQALGQGPQFIFQYYEEEERQRGNFPDRFSGHQFPNYSSELNVNALLLGDSALYLCASSLMGQGISYEQYFGPGTRLTVT.

The chain recombines TRBV27 with TRBJ2-6; 8 bases align to TRBD1. Looked up from germline, CDR1 is MNHEY and CDR2 is SMNVEV (reference sequence). V was pared by 1 base and J by 0 bases, with 5 bases of the junction left unmatched. This CDR3 is 18 amino acids long. CDR3 sequence: CASSLWGRGPSGANVLTF. CDR3 nucleotides: TGTGCCAGCAGTTTATGGGGCAGGGGGCCCTCTGGGGCCAACGTCCTGACTTTC. Looking up the rest from reference TRBV27 and TRBJ2-6 gives the full variable domain: EAQVTQNPRYLITVTGKKLTVTCSQNMNHEYMSWYRQDPGLGLRQIYYSMNVEVTDKGDVPEGYKVSRKEKRNFPLILESPSPNQTSLYFCASSLWGRGPSGANVLTFGAGSRLTVL.

The chain joins TRBV4-1 to TRBJ1-2, with 7 nucleotides matching TRBD1. The CDR3 is 13 amino acids. V lost 3 bases to trimming and J lost 10 bases; unmatched junction nucleotides: 8. The germline V gene encodes CDR1 MGHRA and CDR2 YSYEKL. The CDR3 bases are TGCGCCAGCAGCCAGATGACAGGGCTTTACTACACCTTC. This translates into CASSQMTGLYYTF.

The CDR3 spells CAWSYLVGTGELFF. In nucleotides, the CDR3 is TGTGCCTGGAGTTACCTAGTCGGCACCGGGGAGCTGTTTTTT. This chain connects TRBV30 to TRBJ2-2; D uncertain. The V and J ends lost 2 bases and 4 bases respectively, with 11 bases between them. Per germline, CDR1 GTSNPN and CDR2 SVGIG (reference sequence). The CDR3 covers 14 residues.

This sequence joins TRBV4-1 and TRBJ1-4; D is uncertain. V lost 1 base to trimming and J lost 1 base, with 10 bases between them. The germline gives CDR1 MGHRA, CDR2 YSYEKL. CDR3 length: 16 residues. The CDR3 protein is CASSQGRLITNEKLFF. The CDR3 DNA reads TGCGCCAGCAGCCAAGGGAGACTAATAACTAATGAAAAACTGTTTTTT.

This clone has just one count. This chain uses TRBV2 with TRBJ1-2; 9 bases are a match to TRBD1. The ends lost 10 bases at V and 7 bases at J; junction bases unmatched: 10. CDR1 is SNHLY, CDR2 FYNNEI, per germline. This CDR3 contains 13 residues. The CDR3 nucleotides read TGTGCCAACCGACCCGGGACAGGGATTGGCTACACCTTC. Encoded protein: CANRPGTGIGYTF.

J is TRBJ1-3 and V is TRBV28; D ambiguous. Trimming pared 6 bases from V and 3 bases from J, leaving 18 bases between. The CDR3 is made up of 16 amino acids. CDR1 is MDHEN, CDR2 SYDVKM, per germline. This chain's CDR3 is CASSLLRVGFGNTIYF. The CDR3, as DNA: TGTGCCAGCAGCCTCCTGAGGGTCGGCTTTGGAAACACCATATATTTT.

V usage is TRBV7-9 and J usage is TRBJ2-1; D not certain. Germline V lookup: CDR1 SEHNR, CDR2 FQNEAQ (reference sequence). This CDR3 is 15 amino acids long. V was pared by 5 bases and J by 7 bases, with 18 bases between. The CDR3 nucleotides are TGTGCCAGCAGCCCCCCCCGAGGCGCGCCTAATGAGCAGTTCTTC. Its protein product is CASSPPRGAPNEQFF.

The CDR3 sequence is CASSSPLAGGINEQFF. DNA of the CDR3: TGTGCCAGCAGCTCGCCGCTAGCGGGGGGGATCAATGAGCAGTTCTTC. The chain links TRBV11-2 to TRBJ2-1; 12 nucleotides align to TRBD2. After removal of 4 bases from V and 6 bases from J, the junction contained 7 bases not matched to a gene. The CDR3 contains 16 residues. In germline, CDR1 is SGHAT, CDR2 FQNNGV.

The chain links TRBV28 to TRBJ2-7, with 7 bases aligning to TRBD1. This CDR3 contains 16 residues. Trimming cost V 2 bases and J 5 bases; bases outside gene matches: 12. Germline CDR1 MDHEN, CDR2 SYDVKM. CDR3 sequence reads: CASSLNKVGTVHEQYF. DNA of the CDR3: TGTGCCAGCAGTTTAAATAAAGTTGGGACAGTCCACGAGCAGTACTTC.

V is TRBV11-2 and J is TRBJ2-7; 10 bases map to TRBD1. The CDR3 runs to 16 residues. V shed 6 bases and J 1 base; nucleotides not matched to a gene: 9. CDR1 and CDR2 (germline): SGHAT, FQNNGV. CDR3 amino acids: CASSLSGTGVSYEQYF. In DNA form, the CDR3 reads TGTGCCAGCAGTCTTTCCGGGACAGGGGTATCCTACGAGCAGTACTTC.

The chain combines TRBV28 with TRBJ2-7, with a weak D call TRBD1 (6 bases). Germline assignment: CDR1 MDHEN and CDR2 SYDVKM. V gave up 1 base and J gave up 5 bases, with 15 bases separating them. This CDR3 has 15 residues. For the CDR3, the DNA is TGTGCCAGCAGTTTATCGAGCGCGACAGGTCACGAGCAGTACTTC. It translates to CASSLSSATGHEQYF.

The chain joins TRBV9 to TRBJ2-3; D unclear. CDR1 and CDR2 (germline): SGDLS, YYNGEE. Trimming took 0 bases from V and 2 from J, leaving 7 bases between them. The CDR3 spans 14 residues. In DNA form, the CDR3 reads TGTGCCAGCAGCGTAGGTCGCTACACAGATACGCAGTATTTT. Residues: CASSVGRYTDTQYF.

The chain joins TRBV30 to TRBJ2-5; TRBD2 matches at 12 bases. Trimming at V came to 6 bases and at J to 1 base, leaving 3 bases not matched to a gene. The CDR3 spans 14 residues. CDR1 GTSNPN and CDR2 SVGIG come from the germline V gene (reference sequence). This chain's CDR3 is CACGLAGFQETQYF. Written as DNA, the CDR3 is TGTGCCTGCGGACTAGCGGGGTTCCAAGAGACCCAGTACTTC. Full variable domain (missing parts from reference TRBV30 and TRBJ2-5): SQTIHQWPATLVQPVGSPLSLECTVEGTSNPNLYWYRQAAGRGLQLLFYSVGIGQISSEVPQNLSASRPQDRQFILSSKKLLLSDSGFYLCACGLAGFQETQYFGPGTRLLVL.